The rows below give T cell receptor beta chains drawn from one sample of a study of radiation and T cells in renal cell carcinoma. Some clones are missing from TCRdb's copy, which holds only in-frame ones; the method was immunoSEQ multiplex PCR. The repertoire holds approximately 110,000 clones, with around 83% as singletons. Sequenced here: blood, sampled from a patient whose treatment included radiotherapy and nephrectomy. The receptors here all came from a woman aged 60 to 75 with renal cell carcinoma. The CDR3 runs from the conserved cysteine through the conserved F or W. A D gene is named only where the DNA matches it firmly. Part of the rows lack a size; the others show once, few, many or a class for expanded clones.

j_call,clone_size,d_call,v_call,cdr3_aa,cdr3_nt
TRBJ2-5,few,TRBD2,TRBV7-9,CASSSLAGGEETQYF,TGTGCCAGCAGCTCTCTAGCGGGGGGCGAAGAGACCCAGTACTTC
TRBJ2-3,NA,NA,TRBV2,CASSGWGSTDTQYF,TGTGCCAGCAGTGGGTGGGGCAGCACAGATACGCAGTATTTT
TRBJ2-3,NA,TRBD2,TRBV19,CASKNSGASTDTQYF,TGTGCCAGCAAGAATAGCGGGGCCAGCACAGATACGCAGTATTTT
TRBJ2-2,few,NA,TRBV30,CAWSGKRQANTGELFF,TGTGCCTGGAGTGGAAAACGACAGGCGAACACCGGGGAGCTGTTTTTT
TRBJ2-1,few,TRBD2,TRBV4-1,CASGLSGGEYNEQFF,TGCGCCAGCGGGCTTAGCGGGGGGGAATACAATGAGCAGTTCTTC
TRBJ2-1,once,TRBD1,TRBV30,CAWTRQGRTPNEQFF,TGTGCCTGGACCCGACAGGGGAGGACTCCCAATGAGCAGTTCTTC
TRBJ2-1,once,NA,TRBV30,CAWGGKVYNEQFF,TGTGCCTGGGGAGGGAAGGTATACAATGAGCAGTTCTTC
TRBJ2-4,NA,NA,TRBV30,CAWVDKLAKNIQYF,TGTGCCTGGGTGGACAAATTAGCCAAAAACATTCAGTACTTC
TRBJ2-2,NA,TRBD2,TRBV28,CASNFGGLAATGELFF,TGTGCCAGCAATTTCGGGGGACTAGCAGCCACCGGGGAGCTGTTTTTT
TRBJ2-5,NA,NA,TRBV27,CASRHGAQETQYF,TGTGCCAGCAGGCACGGAGCCCAAGAGACCCAGTACTTC
TRBJ2-1,NA,NA,TRBV27,CASSLSGRDNEQFF,TGTGCCAGCAGTTTATCAGGGCGAGACAATGAGCAGTTCTTC
TRBJ2-7,few,NA,TRBV18,CASSNVADYEQYF,TGTGCCAGCTCAAATGTTGCTGACTACGAGCAGTACTTC
TRBJ1-1,NA,NA,TRBV29-1,CSVDGGGVTEAFF,TGCAGCGTTGACGGAGGGGGTGTCACTGAAGCTTTCTTT
TRBJ1-5,NA,NA,TRBV4-1,CASSQALSEGQPQHF,TGCGCCAGCAGCCAAGCGTTGAGTGAAGGCCAGCCCCAGCATTTT
TRBJ2-7,NA,TRBD2,TRBV7-6,CASSVGSGGQYF,TGTGCCAGCAGCGTCGGATCGGGGGGGCAGTACTTC
TRBJ2-5,NA,NA,TRBV5-1,CASSLTSVLMETQYF,TGCGCCAGCAGCTTGACGTCGGTGCTGATGGAGACCCAGTACTTC
TRBJ2-2,NA,NA,TRBV4-2,CASSQDRSLRNTGELFF,TGTGCCAGCAGCCAAGATCGAAGTTTGCGGAACACCGGGGAGCTGTTTTTT
TRBJ1-6,few,NA,TRBV18,CASSPQGDNSPLHF,TGTGCCAGCTCACCACAGGGTGATAATTCACCCCTCCACTTT
TRBJ2-7,NA,TRBD2,TRBV9,CASSVASGGSYEQYF,TGTGCCAGCAGCGTAGCTTCGGGGGGGTCCTACGAGCAGTACTTC
TRBJ1-1,NA,NA,TRBV9,CASSSRRATEAFF,TGTGCCAGCAGCTCCCGGCGGGCCACTGAAGCTTTCTTT
TRBJ1-2,NA,TRBD1,TRBV27,CASVRTGGIKGGYTF,TGTGCCAGCGTAAGGACAGGGGGAATTAAGGGCGGCTACACCTTC
TRBJ1-1,few,NA,TRBV6-5,CASSYSDRRTEAFF,TGTGCCAGCAGTTACTCGGACCGGCGCACTGAAGCTTTCTTT
TRBJ2-1,NA,TRBD2,TRBV4-1,CASSLMGGPSGGTNEQFF,TGCGCCAGCAGCCTCATGGGTGGACCTAGCGGGGGGACCAATGAGCAGTTCTTC
TRBJ1-5,NA,NA,TRBV28,CASTRDPHQPQHF,TGTGCCAGCACTAGGGACCCGCATCAGCCCCAGCATTTT
TRBJ2-2,NA,NA,TRBV7-9,CASSLIGGMANTGELFF,TGTGCCAGCAGCTTAATCGGGGGCATGGCGAACACCGGGGAGCTGTTTTTT
TRBJ2-7,NA,NA,TRBV5-4,CASSSQLDLYEQYF,TGTGCCAGCAGCTCACAGTTGGACCTCTACGAGCAGTACTTC
TRBJ2-6,NA,TRBD2,TRBV5-1,CASNLAGSSGANVLTF,TGCGCCAGCAATCTAGCGGGGTCGAGTGGGGCCAACGTCCTGACTTTC
TRBJ2-1,NA,TRBD2,TRBV27,CASGIAGGQVWNEQFF,TGTGCCAGCGGTATAGCGGGAGGGCAAGTTTGGAATGAGCAGTTCTTC
TRBJ2-7,NA,NA,TRBV28,CASSPRPSLSYEQYF,TGTGCCAGCAGTCCCAGGCCCTCACTGTCGTACGAGCAGTACTTC
TRBJ1-6,NA,TRBD1,TRBV5-6,CASSPTGPDSPLHF,TGTGCCAGCAGCCCGACAGGGCCGGATTCACCCCTCCACTTT
TRBJ2-7,NA,TRBD1,TRBV19,CASAVGQGHEQYF,TGTGCCAGCGCCGTGGGACAGGGTCACGAGCAGTACTTC
TRBJ2-4,NA,TRBD2,TRBV18,CASSPPGLAGSLAKNIQYF,TGTGCCAGCTCACCACCCGGACTAGCGGGATCTCTAGCCAAAAACATTCAGTACTTC
TRBJ1-1,NA,TRBD1,TRBV28,CASSLSGGAKRNTEAFF,TGTGCCAGCAGTTTATCAGGGGGCGCGAAAAGGAACACTGAAGCTTTCTTT
TRBJ2-7,NA,TRBD1,TRBV19,CASSNRDRDYEQYF,TGTGCCAGTAGTAACCGGGACAGGGACTACGAGCAGTACTTC
TRBJ2-7,NA,TRBD2,TRBV6-1,CASKRGGGKGDEQYF,TGTGCCAGTAAGAGGGGCGGGGGAAAAGGGGACGAGCAGTACTTC
TRBJ1-1,NA,NA,TRBV29-1,CSATTGESTEAFF,TGCAGCGCTACGACAGGAGAGAGCACTGAAGCTTTCTTT
TRBJ1-1,NA,NA,TRBV28,CASSRGQPNTEAFF,TGTGCCAGCAGTCGGGGGCAGCCGAACACTGAAGCTTTCTTT
TRBJ2-5,NA,NA,TRBV9,CASSVVATLAQETQYF,TGTGCCAGCAGCGTAGTGGCGACTTTGGCCCAAGAGACCCAGTACTTC
TRBJ2-2,few,NA,TRBV6-6,CASSPSGAGELFF,TGTGCCAGCAGTCCGTCGGGAGCCGGGGAGCTGTTTTTT
TRBJ2-3,NA,NA,TRBV5-1,CASSLDRASTDTQYF,TGCGCCAGCAGCTTGGACCGAGCCAGCACAGATACGCAGTATTTT
TRBJ1-3,NA,NA,TRBV9,CASSLGGNTIYF,TGTGCCAGCAGCCTGGGAGGGAACACCATATATTTT
TRBJ1-1,NA,NA,TRBV2,CASSEGSGFEAFF,TGTGCCAGCAGTGAAGGGTCCGGGTTTGAAGCTTTCTTT
TRBJ2-1,NA,NA,TRBV7-3,CASSSGASTPYNEQFF,TGTGCCAGCAGCTCAGGGGCCTCAACCCCTTACAATGAGCAGTTCTTC
TRBJ1-2,NA,NA,TRBV5-4,CASRIRGYLDGYTF,TGTGCCAGCAGAATAAGAGGGTATTTGGATGGCTACACCTTC
TRBJ2-2,NA,NA,TRBV18,CASSPLRTTNTGELFF,TGTGCCAGCTCACCTCTCCGGACAACTAACACCGGGGAGCTGTTTTTT
TRBJ2-5,NA,NA,TRBV7-2,CASSLQGRETQYF,TGTGCCAGCAGCTTACAGGGTCGGGAGACCCAGTACTTC
TRBJ1-6,few,NA,TRBV28,CASSLPDTYNSPLHF,TGTGCCAGCAGTTTGCCAGACACCTATAATTCACCCCTCCACTTT
TRBJ1-3,NA,NA,TRBV9,CASSTQSAVSGNTIYF,TGTGCCAGCAGCACCCAATCGGCAGTCTCTGGAAACACCATATATTTT
TRBJ1-2,NA,NA,TRBV14,CASSQELNYGYTF,TGTGCCAGCAGCCAAGAACTTAACTATGGCTACACCTTC
TRBJ1-1,NA,NA,TRBV4-2,CASSQPWGVNTEAFF,TGTGCCAGCAGCCAACCCTGGGGGGTGAACACTGAAGCTTTCTTT